This T cell receptor (beta chain) was sequenced for a study of blood T cell repertoires in COVID-19. Authors' data handling: Quantification of nucleated cells was approximated via reference gene primer amplification. TCRdb's table, derived via immunoSEQ multiplex PCR, lists solely in-frame clones and lacks some. Clone size and V and J calls were adopted from that table, with D and trimming inferred from the DNA. This sample has under 150,000 clones; around 81% occur once, and the top ten carry roughly 8.4%. The length of the CDR3 is 14 residues. V was pared by 2 bases and J by 3 bases, with 8 bases between. CDR1 and CDR2 from the germline V gene are SEHNR and FQNEAQ (reference sequence).

Sequencing was performed on peripheral blood. This chain links TRBV7-9 with TRBJ1-5; D is uncertain. The clonotype comes from a human donor with acute or convalescent COVID-19. The donor label of this sample is uncertain. Here the CDR3 reads CASSLTPDNQPQHF. Written as DNA, the CDR3 is TGTGCCAGCAGCTTAACTCCCGACAATCAGCCCCAGCATTTT. Filled out from reference TRBV7-9 and TRBJ1-5, the complete variable domain reads DTGVSQNPRHKITKRGQNVTFRCDPISEHNRLYWYRQTLGQGPEFLTYFQNEAQLEKSRLLSDRFSAERPKGSFSTLEIQRTEQGDSAMYLCASSLTPDNQPQHFGDGTRLSIL.